This TCR beta chain is from a study of T cell repertoires in cytomegalovirus infection. At the level of the study: Public TCR beta signatures provided an indication of both CMV infection and a matching HLA type. Study-level results: HLA-C-restricted CMV clonotypes gave the most frequent clonotype in two of eight donors.

Remarks on this clonotype: Its antigen is currently unknown. One end of the junction does not line up with germline, which may come from a read error.

From the reads, TCRdb called clonotypes with MiXCR, one entry per CDR3 protein. The sample has 71,000 or so distinct CDR3 sequences; approximately 22% are singletons. CDR3 length equals 15 residues. Germline V lookup: CDR1 MDHEN, CDR2 SYDVKM. The chain employs TRBV28 and TRBJ2-2, with D maybe TRBD2 (6 bases). Sequenced material: CD8+ T cells from cultured PBMCs, taken from culture after CMV antigen stimulation. The TCR was taken from a human donor in good health (CMV status not recorded). Some clones in this sample may be carry-over from other donors' samples. The CDR3 sequence: CASSSPVAGTGGLFF. CDR3 nucleotide sequence: TGTGCCAGCAGTTCCCCCGTGGCGGGCACCGGGGGGCTGTTTTTT.